The 10 T cell receptor beta chains below come from one sample, sequenced in a study of cytomegalovirus exposure and HLA in healthy donors. Researchers ran the PCR with 60 Vbeta and 13 Jbeta primers. TCRdb's copy holds only in-frame clones and misses some; the assay was immunoSEQ multiplex PCR. The sample yields 170,000 or so clones, about three quarters seen once. What was sequenced was PBMCs. These receptors all stem from a woman in her thirties in good health and CMV-seronegative.

This rearrangement joins TRBV28 to TRBJ2-7; TRBD2 matches at 12 bases. Germline CDR1 reads MDHEN; CDR2 reads SYDVKM. V trimming: 6 bases; J trimming: 1 base; junction bases outside the gene matches: 7. The CDR3 is 16 amino acids. In DNA form, the CDR3 reads TGTGCCAGCAGCCCATCTAGCGGGGGGGTATCCTACGAGCAGTACTTC. The encoded protein is CASSPSSGGVSYEQYF. Based on the CDR3 plus reference TRBV28 and TRBJ2-7, the full variable domain is DVKVTQSSRYLVKRTGEKVFLECVQDMDHENMFWYRQDPGLGLRLIYFSYDVKMKEKGDIPEGYSVSREKKERFSLILESASTNQTSMYLCASSPSSGGVSYEQYFGPGTRLTVT.

CDR3 in amino acids: CASGLVYLPRDRAPYEQYF. The CDR3 DNA reads TGTGCTAGTGGTTTGGTATACCTCCCCCGGGACAGGGCACCCTACGAGCAGTACTTC. The rearrangement uses TRBV12-5 and TRBJ2-7, with TRBD1 matching over 9 bases. J was trimmed by 2 bases and V by 0 bases; bases with no gene match: 14. The CDR3 covers 19 residues. The V gene's germline CDR1 is LGHNT and CDR2 FRNRAP. Together with reference TRBV12-5 and TRBJ2-7, the CDR3 gives the full variable domain: DARVTQTPRHKVTEMGQEVTMRCQPILGHNTVFWYRQTMMQGLELLAYFRNRAPLDDSGMPKDRFSAEMPDATLATLKIQPSEPRDSAVYFCASGLVYLPRDRAPYEQYFGPGTRLTVT.

This clone came up a few times. J is TRBJ1-1 and V is TRBV11-2; 10 nucleotides align to TRBD1. Germline CDR1 SGHAT, CDR2 FQNNGV. V shed 5 bases, J shed 11 bases, and the junction held 5 bases outside the gene matches. The CDR3 extends over 12 amino acids. CDR3 bases: TGTGCCAGCAGCCGGGACAGGGGAGATGCTTTCTTT. Translation: CASSRDRGDAFF.

This chain links TRBV2 with TRBJ2-7; D perhaps matches TRBD2 (5 bases). Germline V gives CDR1 SNHLY, CDR2 FYNNEI. CDR3 size: 13 residues. The germline V and J ends were trimmed by 4 bases and 3 bases, with 10 bases remaining between them. This CDR3 reads CASSARVVYEQYF. The DNA of the CDR3 is TGTGCCAGCAGTGCGAGGGTCGTCTACGAGCAGTACTTC.

V is TRBV4-2 and J is TRBJ1-2, with D perhaps TRBD1 (6 bases). V shed 0 bases and J shed 2 bases, with 13 bases lying between them. Germline loops: CDR1 LGHNA, CDR2 YNFKEQ. There are 16 residues in the CDR3. CDR3 sequence reads: CASSQDWAGANYGYTF. CDR3 coding DNA: TGTGCCAGCAGCCAAGATTGGGCAGGGGCCAACTATGGCTACACCTTC.

This chain links TRBV4-2 with TRBJ2-3, with 8 positions matching TRBD2. Germline assignment: CDR1 LGHNA and CDR2 YNFKEQ. V gave up 1 base and J gave up 6 bases; unmatched junction bases: 0. The CDR3 is made up of 13 amino acids. CDR3 sequence (DNA): TGTGCCAGCAGCCAAGGACTAGCGGATACGCAGTATTTT. Encoded protein: CASSQGLADTQYF.

The chain carries TRBV5-4 and TRBJ2-2, with 8 bases aligning to TRBD2. This CDR3 is 15 amino acids long. CDR1 is SGHNT and CDR2 is YYREEE in the germline V gene (reference sequence). V was pared by 0 bases and J by 6 bases, with 4 bases of the junction left unmatched. This chain's CDR3 is CASSLGRGGAGELFF. Written as DNA, the CDR3 is TGTGCCAGCAGCTTGGGTCGGGGGGGTGCCGGGGAGCTGTTTTTT. Together with reference TRBV5-4 and TRBJ2-2, the CDR3 gives the full variable domain: ETGVTQSPTHLIKTRGQQVTLRCSSQSGHNTVSWYQQALGQGPQFIFQYYREEENGRGNFPPRFSGLQFPNYSSELNVNALELDDSALYLCASSLGRGGAGELFFGEGSRLTVL.

The CDR3 spells CASSWGTALDEKLFF. CDR3 sequence (DNA): TGTGCCAGCAGCTGGGGGACAGCTTTAGATGAAAAACTGTTTTTT. The gene calls are TRBV5-6 and TRBJ1-4, with 7 bases matching TRBD1. Germline V gene sequence: CDR1 SGHDT, CDR2 YYEEEE. Trimming cost V 3 bases and J 6 bases; bases outside gene matches: 8. CDR3 length equals 15 residues.

This sequence joins TRBV14 and TRBJ1-6; 7 bases are a match to TRBD1. CDR1 and CDR2 from the germline V gene are SGHDN and FVKESK. The CDR3 runs 15 residues. V was clipped by 4 bases and J by 8 bases; unmatched bases: 8. As DNA, the CDR3 is TGTGCCAGCAGCCCAAGACAGGGCTGGGATTCACCCCTCCACTTT. Translation gives CASSPRQGWDSPLHF. Full variable domain (missing parts from reference TRBV14 and TRBJ1-6): EAGVTQFPSHSVIEKGQTVTLRCDPISGHDNLYWYRRVMGKEIKFLLHFVKESKQDESGMPNNRFLAERTGGTYSTLKVQPAELEDSGVYFCASSPRQGWDSPLHFGNGTRLTVT.

The chain combines TRBV15 with TRBJ1-4; D unresolved. CDR1 is LNHNV and CDR2 is YYDKDF in the germline V gene (reference sequence). Trimming shortened V by 0 bases and J by 5 bases, and 10 bases separated the two germline ends. CDR3 length: 15 amino acids. The CDR3 protein is CATSRENSYNEKLFF. CDR3 in DNA: TGTGCCACCAGCAGAGAGAACAGCTACAATGAAAAACTGTTTTTT.